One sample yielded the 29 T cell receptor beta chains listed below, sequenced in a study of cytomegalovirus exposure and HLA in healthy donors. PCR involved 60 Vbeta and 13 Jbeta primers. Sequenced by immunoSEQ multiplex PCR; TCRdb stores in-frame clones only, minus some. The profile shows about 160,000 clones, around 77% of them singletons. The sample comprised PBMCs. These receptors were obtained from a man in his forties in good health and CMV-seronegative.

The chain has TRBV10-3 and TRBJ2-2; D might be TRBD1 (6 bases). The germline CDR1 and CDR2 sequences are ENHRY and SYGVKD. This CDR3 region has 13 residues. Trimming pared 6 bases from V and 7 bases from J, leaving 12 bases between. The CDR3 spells CAISEQGNGELFF. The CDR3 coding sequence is TGTGCCATCAGCGAACAGGGTAACGGGGAGCTGTTTTTT.

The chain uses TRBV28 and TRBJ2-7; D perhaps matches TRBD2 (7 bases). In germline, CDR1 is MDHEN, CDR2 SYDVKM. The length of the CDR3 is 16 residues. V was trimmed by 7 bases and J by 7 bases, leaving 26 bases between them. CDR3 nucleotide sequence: TGTGCCAGCACCCCTCGCGTGGCGGGGGCCCGAGGAGAGCAGTACTTC. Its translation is CASTPRVAGARGEQYF.

CDR3 sequence: CASRLPGGSETQYF. As DNA, the CDR3 is TGTGCCAGCAGACTACCAGGGGGTAGTGAGACCCAGTACTTC. V gene TRBV6-1 combines with J gene TRBJ2-5, with 7 bases fitting TRBD1. The CDR3 totals 14 residues. Germline CDR1 and CDR2: MNHNS and SASEGT. Unmatched junction bases numbered 9, after V lost 6 bases and J lost 5 bases.

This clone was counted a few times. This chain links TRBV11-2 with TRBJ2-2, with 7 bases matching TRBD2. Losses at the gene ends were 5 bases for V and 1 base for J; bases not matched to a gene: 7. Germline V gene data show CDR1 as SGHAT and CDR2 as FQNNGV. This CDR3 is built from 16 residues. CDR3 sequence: CASSRQASGNTGELFF. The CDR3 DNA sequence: TGTGCCAGCAGCCGCCAGGCTAGCGGGAACACCGGGGAGCTGTTTTTT.

This CDR3 reads CASSWAGGGLGEKLFF. The CDR3 DNA follows: TGTGCCAGCTCCTGGGCTGGGGGAGGTTTGGGTGAAAAACTGTTTTTT. The chain has TRBV28 and TRBJ1-4; D may be TRBD1 (5 bases). Germline V gene lookup returns CDR1 MDHEN and CDR2 SYDVKM. Trimming left V 8 bases short and J 7 bases short, with 23 bases between. The CDR3 length is 16 residues.

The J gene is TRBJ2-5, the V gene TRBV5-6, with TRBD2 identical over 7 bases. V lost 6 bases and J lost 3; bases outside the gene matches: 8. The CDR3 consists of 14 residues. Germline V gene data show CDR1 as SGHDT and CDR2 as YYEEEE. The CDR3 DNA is TGTGCCAGCACCCGGGGGAGGGGTGAAGAGACCCAGTACTTC. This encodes CASTRGRGEETQYF.

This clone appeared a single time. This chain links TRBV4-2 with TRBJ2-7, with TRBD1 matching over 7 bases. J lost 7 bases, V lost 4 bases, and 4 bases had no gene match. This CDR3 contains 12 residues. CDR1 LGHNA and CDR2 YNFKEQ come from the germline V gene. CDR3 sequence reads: CASSPTGKEQYF. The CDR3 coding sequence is TGTGCCAGCAGCCCGACAGGGAAGGAGCAGTACTTC.

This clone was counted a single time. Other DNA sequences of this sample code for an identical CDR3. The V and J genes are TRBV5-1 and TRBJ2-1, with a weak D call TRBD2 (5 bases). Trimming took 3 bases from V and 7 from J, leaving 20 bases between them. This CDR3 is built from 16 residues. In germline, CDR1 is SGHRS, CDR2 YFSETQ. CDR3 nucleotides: TGCGCCAGCAGCTCTCGGCTAGCACAAGCGGTAAATGAGCAGTTCTTC. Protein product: CASSSRLAQAVNEQFF.

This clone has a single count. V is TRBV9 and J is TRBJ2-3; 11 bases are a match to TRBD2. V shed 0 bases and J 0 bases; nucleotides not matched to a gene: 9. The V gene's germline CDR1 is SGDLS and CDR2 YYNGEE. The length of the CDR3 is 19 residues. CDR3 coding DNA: TGTGCCAGCAGCGTAGCCTTAGCGGGAGGGCTTCAAAGCACAGATACGCAGTATTTT. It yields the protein CASSVALAGGLQSTDTQYF. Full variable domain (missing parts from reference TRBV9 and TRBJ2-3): DSGVTQTPKHLITATGQRVTLRCSPRSGDLSVYWYQQSLDQGLQFLIQYYNGEERAKGNILERFSAQQFPDLHSELNLSSLELGDSALYFCASSVALAGGLQSTDTQYFGPGTRLTVL.

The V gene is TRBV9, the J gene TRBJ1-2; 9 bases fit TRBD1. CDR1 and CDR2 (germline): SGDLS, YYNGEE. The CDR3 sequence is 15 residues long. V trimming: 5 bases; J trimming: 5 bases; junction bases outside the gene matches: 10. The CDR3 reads CASRDTGTGNYGYTF. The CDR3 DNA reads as TGTGCCAGCAGGGATACCGGGACAGGGAATTATGGCTACACCTTC. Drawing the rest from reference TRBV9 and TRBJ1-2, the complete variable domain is DSGVTQTPKHLITATGQRVTLRCSPRSGDLSVYWYQQSLDQGLQFLIQYYNGEERAKGNILERFSAQQFPDLHSELNLSSLELGDSALYFCASRDTGTGNYGYTFGSGTRLTVV.

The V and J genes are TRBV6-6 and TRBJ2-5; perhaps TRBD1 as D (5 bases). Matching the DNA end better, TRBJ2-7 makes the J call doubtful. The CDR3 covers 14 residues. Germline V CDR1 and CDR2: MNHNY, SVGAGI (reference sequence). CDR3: CASRAPDIGHEQYF. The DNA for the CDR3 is TGTGCCAGCAGAGCCCCGGACATTGGGCACGAGCAGTACTTC.

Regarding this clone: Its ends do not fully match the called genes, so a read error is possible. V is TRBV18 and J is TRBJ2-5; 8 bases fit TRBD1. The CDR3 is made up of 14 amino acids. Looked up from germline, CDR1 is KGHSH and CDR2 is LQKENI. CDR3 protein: CASSPPTGEEAQYF. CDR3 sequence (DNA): TGTGCCAGCTCACCGCCGACAGGGGAAGAGGCCCAGTACTTC.

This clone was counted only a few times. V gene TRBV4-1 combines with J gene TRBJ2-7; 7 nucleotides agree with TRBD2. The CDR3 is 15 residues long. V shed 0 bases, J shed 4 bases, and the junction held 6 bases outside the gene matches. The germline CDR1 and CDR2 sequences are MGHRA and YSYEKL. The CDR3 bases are TGCGCCAGCAGCCAAGATCCCAGCGGGGTATACGAGCAGTACGTC. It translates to CASSQDPSGVYEQYV.

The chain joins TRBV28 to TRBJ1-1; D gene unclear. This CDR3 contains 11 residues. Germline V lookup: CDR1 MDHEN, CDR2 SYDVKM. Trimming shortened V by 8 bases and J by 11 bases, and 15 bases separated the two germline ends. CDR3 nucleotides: TGTGCCAGCGCCCTTGGACTATCTGCTTTCTTT. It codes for CASALGLSAFF.

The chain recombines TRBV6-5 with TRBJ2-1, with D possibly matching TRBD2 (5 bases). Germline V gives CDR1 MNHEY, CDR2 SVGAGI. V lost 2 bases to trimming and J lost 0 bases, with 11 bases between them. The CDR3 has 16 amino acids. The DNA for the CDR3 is TGTGCCAGCAGTTACGAGCGGACGAGCTCCTACAATGAGCAGTTCTTC. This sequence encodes CASSYERTSSYNEQFF.

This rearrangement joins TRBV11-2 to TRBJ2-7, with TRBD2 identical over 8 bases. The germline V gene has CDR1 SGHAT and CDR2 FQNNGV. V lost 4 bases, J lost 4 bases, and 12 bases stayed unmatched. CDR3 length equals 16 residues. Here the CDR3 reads CASSSEGSGRLYEQYV. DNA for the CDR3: TGTGCCAGCAGCTCGGAGGGCAGCGGGAGACTGTACGAGCAGTACGTC.

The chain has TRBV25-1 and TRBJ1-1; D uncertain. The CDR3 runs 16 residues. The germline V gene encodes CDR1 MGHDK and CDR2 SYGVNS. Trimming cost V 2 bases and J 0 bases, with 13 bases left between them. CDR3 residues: CASSEGGGRMNTEAFF. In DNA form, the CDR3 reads TGTGCCAGCAGTGAAGGTGGAGGGCGCATGAACACTGAAGCTTTCTTT.

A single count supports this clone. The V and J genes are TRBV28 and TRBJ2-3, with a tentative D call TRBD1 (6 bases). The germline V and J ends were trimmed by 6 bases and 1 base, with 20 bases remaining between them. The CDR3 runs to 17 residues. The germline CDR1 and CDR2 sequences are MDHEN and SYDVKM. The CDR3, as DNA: TGTGCCAGCAGCCTAAGGGGGTCGGGCCGGCGCACAGATACGCAGTATTTT. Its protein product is CASSLRGSGRRTDTQYF.

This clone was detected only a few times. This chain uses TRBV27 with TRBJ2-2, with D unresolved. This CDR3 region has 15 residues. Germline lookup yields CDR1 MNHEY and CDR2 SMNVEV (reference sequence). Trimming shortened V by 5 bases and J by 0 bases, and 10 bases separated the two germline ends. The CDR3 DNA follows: TGTGCCAGCAGTCTCGGCGGAGCGAACACCGGGGAGCTGTTTTTT. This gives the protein CASSLGGANTGELFF.

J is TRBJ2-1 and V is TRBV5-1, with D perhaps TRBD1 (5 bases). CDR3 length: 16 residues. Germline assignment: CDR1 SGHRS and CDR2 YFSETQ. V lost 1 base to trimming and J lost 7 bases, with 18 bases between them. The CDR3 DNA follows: TGCGCCAGCAGCTTGATCACAGGCCGCTTGGTGAATGAGCAGTTCTTC. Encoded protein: CASSLITGRLVNEQFF.

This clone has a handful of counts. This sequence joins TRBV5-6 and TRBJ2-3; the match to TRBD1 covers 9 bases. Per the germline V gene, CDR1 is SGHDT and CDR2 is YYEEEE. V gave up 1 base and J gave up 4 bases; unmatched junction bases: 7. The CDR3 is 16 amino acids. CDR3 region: CASSLRDRAFPDTQYF. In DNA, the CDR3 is TGTGCCAGCAGCTTGAGGGACAGGGCCTTCCCAGATACGCAGTATTTT.

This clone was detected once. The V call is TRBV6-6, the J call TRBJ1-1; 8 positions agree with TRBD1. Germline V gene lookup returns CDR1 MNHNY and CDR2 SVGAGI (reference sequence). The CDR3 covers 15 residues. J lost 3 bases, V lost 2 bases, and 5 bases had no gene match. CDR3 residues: CASSYIGTGYTEAFF. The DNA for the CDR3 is TGTGCCAGCAGTTACATCGGGACAGGTTACACTGAAGCTTTCTTT.

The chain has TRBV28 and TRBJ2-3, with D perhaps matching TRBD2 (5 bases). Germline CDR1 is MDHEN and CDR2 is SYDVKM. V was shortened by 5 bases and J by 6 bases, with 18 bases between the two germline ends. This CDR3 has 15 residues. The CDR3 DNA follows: TGTGCCAGCAGTCCCCTAGAGGGAGTTGAGGATACGCAGTATTTT. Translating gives CASSPLEGVEDTQYF.

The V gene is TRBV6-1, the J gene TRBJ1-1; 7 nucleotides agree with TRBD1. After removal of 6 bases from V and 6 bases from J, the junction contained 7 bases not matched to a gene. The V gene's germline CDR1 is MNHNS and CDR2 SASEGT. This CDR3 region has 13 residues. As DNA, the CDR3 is TGTGCCAGCAGGGGTGGACAGGATCCTGAAGCTTTCTTT. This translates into CASRGGQDPEAFF.

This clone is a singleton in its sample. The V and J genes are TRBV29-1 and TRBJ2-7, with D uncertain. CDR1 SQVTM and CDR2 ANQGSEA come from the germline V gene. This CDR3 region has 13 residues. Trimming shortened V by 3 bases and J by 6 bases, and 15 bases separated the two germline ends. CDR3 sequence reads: CSVESRLLCEQYV. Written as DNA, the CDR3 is TGCAGCGTTGAGTCCAGGCTTTTATGCGAGCAGTACGTC.

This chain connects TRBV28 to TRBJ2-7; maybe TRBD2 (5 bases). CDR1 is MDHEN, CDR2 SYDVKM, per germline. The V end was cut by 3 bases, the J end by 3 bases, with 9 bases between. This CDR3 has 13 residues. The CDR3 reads CASSFVAGYEQYF. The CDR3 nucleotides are TGTGCCAGCAGTTTTGTCGCGGGCTACGAGCAGTACTTC.

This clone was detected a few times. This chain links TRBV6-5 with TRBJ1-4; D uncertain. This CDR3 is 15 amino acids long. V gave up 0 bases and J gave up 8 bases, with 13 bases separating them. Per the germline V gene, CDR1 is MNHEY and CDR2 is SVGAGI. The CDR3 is CASSYSPASGEKLFF. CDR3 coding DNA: TGTGCCAGCAGTTACTCGCCGGCTTCCGGGGAAAAACTGTTTTTT.

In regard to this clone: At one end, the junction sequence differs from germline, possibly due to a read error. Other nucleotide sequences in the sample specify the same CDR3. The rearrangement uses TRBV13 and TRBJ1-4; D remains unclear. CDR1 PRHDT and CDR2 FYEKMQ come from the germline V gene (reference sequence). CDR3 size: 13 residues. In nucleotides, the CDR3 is TGCGCCAGCAGCTTAGGCCTAAGGGAGAAACTGTTTTTT. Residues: CASSLGLREKLFF.

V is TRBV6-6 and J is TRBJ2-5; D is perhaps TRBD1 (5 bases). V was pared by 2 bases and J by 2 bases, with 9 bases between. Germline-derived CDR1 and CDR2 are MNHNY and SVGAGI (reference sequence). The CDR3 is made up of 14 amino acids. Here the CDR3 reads CASSYGAVQETQYF. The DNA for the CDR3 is TGTGCCAGCAGTTACGGGGCGGTTCAAGAGACCCAGTACTTC.